The 28 T cell receptor beta chains listed next were all sequenced from one sample in a study of blood T cell repertoires in COVID-19 (dated by TCRdb to about 2020). Library generation was performed with the immunoSEQ multiplex PCR assay. Here the immuneACCESS table is served through TCRdb, limited to in-frame sequences with V and J called. Missing clones are a known gap in these copies; in checked studies unresolved V genes cover under half, and the rest lacks a known reason. The sample includes 170,000 or so clones, with roughly 87% observed a single time. The leading ten clones occupy 7% to 7.5% of the sample. The specimen sequenced was PBMCs or T cells enriched from blood (not recorded which). The receptors originated from a woman aged 50 to 60 who had recovered from COVID-19.

The V gene is TRBV28, the J gene TRBJ1-1, with 7 bases identical to TRBD1. V lost 6 bases to trimming and J lost 0 bases; unmatched junction nucleotides: 7. This CDR3 spans 15 amino acids. Germline V gives CDR1 MDHEN, CDR2 SYDVKM. The chain's CDR3 is CASSTTGNMNTEAFF. The CDR3 DNA sequence: TGTGCCAGCAGCACGACAGGGAATATGAACACTGAAGCTTTCTTT.

CDR3 nucleotides: TGTGCCAGCAGTAACACCCGGGAGTCACCCCTCCACTTT. This sequence encodes CASSNTRESPLHF. V gene TRBV6-6 combines with J gene TRBJ1-6; the D is unclear. Germline V CDR1 and CDR2: MNHNY, SVGAGI (reference sequence). The CDR3 sequence is 13 residues long. V dropped 5 bases and J dropped 10 bases, with 12 bases sitting between them.

The gene calls are TRBV19 and TRBJ1-4; possibly TRBD1 for D (5 bases). CDR3 length: 14 residues. V lost 2 bases to trimming and J lost 8 bases, with 12 bases between them. Germline V lookup: CDR1 LNHDA, CDR2 SQIVND (reference sequence). The CDR3 sequence: CASSIRGAQEKLFF. CDR3 coding DNA: TGTGCCAGTAGTATACGCGGGGCGCAGGAAAAACTGTTTTTT. Full variable domain (remainder filled in from reference TRBV19 and TRBJ1-4): DGGITQSPKYLFRKEGQNVTLSCEQNLNHDAMYWYRQDPGQGLRLIYYSQIVNDFQKGDIAEGYSVSREKKESFPLTVTSAQKNPTAFYLCASSIRGAQEKLFFGSGTQLSVL.

The genes are TRBV27 and TRBJ1-1; D perhaps matches TRBD1 (5 bases). The length of the CDR3 is 14 residues. Trimming cost V 7 bases and J 1 base, with 13 bases left between them. The V gene's germline CDR1 is MNHEY and CDR2 SMNVEV (reference sequence). The CDR3 DNA sequence: TGTGCCAGCATCGACAGAAACAAGAACACTGAAGCTTTCTTT. Its protein is CASIDRNKNTEAFF.

This clone has just a few counts. The rearrangement links TRBV4-3 to TRBJ1-6, with no clear D. The CDR3 runs to 14 residues. The germline CDR1 and CDR2 sequences are LGHNA and YSLEER. Trimming took 2 bases from V and 9 from J, leaving 11 bases between them. The CDR3 is CASSQPGVGSPLHF. The DNA of the CDR3 is TGCGCCAGCAGCCAACCGGGAGTCGGTTCACCCCTCCACTTT.

CDR3 nucleotides: TGTGCCAGCAGCCACGATTTGGGGGGCACTGAAGCTTTCTTT. This codes for CASSHDLGGTEAFF. The chain is built from TRBV4-2 and TRBJ1-1; tentatively, D is TRBD1 (5 bases). Germline V gene sequence: CDR1 LGHNA, CDR2 YNFKEQ. The CDR3 runs 14 residues. Trimming shortened V by 3 bases and J by 4 bases, and 12 bases separated the two germline ends.

V and J are TRBV28 and TRBJ1-6; possible D gene TRBD1, 5 bases. Germline V gives CDR1 MDHEN, CDR2 SYDVKM. The CDR3 is made up of 16 amino acids. V lost 3 bases to trimming and J lost 0 bases, with 9 bases between them. Here the CDR3 DNA reads TGTGCCAGCAGTTTTGGGGGGAGCTCCTATAATTCACCCCTCCACTTT. It yields the protein CASSFGGSSYNSPLHF.

The chain joins TRBV7-9 to TRBJ1-2; D perhaps matches TRBD1 (6 bases). This CDR3 has 16 amino acids. Deletions cut 1 base from V and 3 bases from J, with 15 bases between. Germline CDR1 reads SEHNR; CDR2 reads FQNEAQ (reference sequence). The CDR3 spells CASSLDRARQDYGYTF. DNA for the CDR3: TGTGCCAGCAGCTTAGACAGGGCGAGGCAGGACTATGGCTACACCTTC.

CDR3 sequence reads: CASGSSSYNEQFF. The CDR3 nucleotides read TGTGCTAGTGGTTCGTCCTCCTACAATGAGCAGTTCTTC. J is TRBJ2-1 and V is TRBV12-5, with no clear D. The CDR3 has 13 amino acids. The V gene's germline CDR1 is LGHNT and CDR2 FRNRAP. The V gene lost 4 bases and the J gene lost 0 bases, with 4 bases spanning the gap.

The chain employs TRBV3-1 (or the pseudogene TRBV3-2) and TRBJ1-5, with a possible D match to TRBD1 (5 bases). Germline CDR1 reads LGHDT; CDR2 reads YNNKEL (reference sequence). This CDR3 region has 13 residues. With 2 bases removed from V and 12 bases from J, the gap between germline ends came to 14 bases. The CDR3 DNA reads as TGTGCCAGCAGCCAACAGGGCCGGATGGGCCAGCATTTT. Translating it yields CASSQQGRMGQHF.

A note on this clone: This sample includes further DNA sequences coding for the same CDR3. The gene calls are TRBV5-1 and TRBJ1-5; 10 nucleotides match TRBD1. V trimming: 4 bases; J trimming: 4 bases; junction bases outside the gene matches: 5. Germline CDR1 reads SGHRS; CDR2 reads YFSETQ. The CDR3 runs 15 residues. CDR3 loop: CASSLGQGGNQPQHF. The CDR3 DNA follows: TGCGCCAGCAGCCTAGGACAGGGGGGGAATCAGCCCCAGCATTTT.

The V and J genes are TRBV5-1 and TRBJ2-1; 9 bases are a match to TRBD2. CDR3 length: 13 amino acids. The germline gives CDR1 SGHRS, CDR2 YFSETQ. After removal of 9 bases from V and 7 bases from J, the junction contained 8 bases not matched to a gene. The CDR3 DNA is TGCGCCACCTTCGGACTAGCGCGTAATGAGCAGTTCTTC. Translation gives CATFGLARNEQFF.

This clone was found a few times. The chain has TRBV11-1 and TRBJ2-3; 11 bases are shared with TRBD2. Germline V gene data show CDR1 as SGHAT and CDR2 as FQDESV (reference sequence). The V and J ends lost 6 bases and 1 base, in that order; junction bases with no gene match: 3. The CDR3 extends over 15 amino acids. CDR3 sequence: CASSSGLAGTDTQYF. CDR3 nucleotides: TGTGCCAGCAGTTCGGGACTAGCGGGCACAGATACGCAGTATTTT.

The CDR3 is CASSPGTVEQYF. CDR3 DNA sequence: TGTGCCAGCAGCCCCGGGACAGTCGAGCAGTACTTC. This rearrangement joins TRBV7-9 to TRBJ2-7; 7 nucleotides line up with TRBD1. V trimming: 5 bases; J trimming: 6 bases; junction bases outside the gene matches: 4. Germline V gene sequence: CDR1 SEHNR, CDR2 FQNEAQ (reference sequence). The CDR3 has 12 residues.

V usage is TRBV29-1 and J usage is TRBJ2-3, with a tentative D call TRBD1 (6 bases). The CDR3 covers 15 residues. V dropped 3 bases and J dropped 4 bases, with 17 bases sitting between them. Germline V CDR1 and CDR2: SQVTM, ANQGSEA. For the CDR3, the DNA is TGCAGCGTTGAGGCCCCACAGGGACGTGCAGATACGCAGTATTTT. This gives the protein CSVEAPQGRADTQYF.

The chain is built from TRBV7-2 and TRBJ1-2; no clear D. CDR1 and CDR2 (germline): SGHTA, FQGNSA. There are 12 residues in the CDR3. V was trimmed by 1 base and J by 8 bases, leaving 8 bases between them. The CDR3 DNA sequence: TGTGCCAGCAGCTTAGTAGAGGAGGGCTACACCTTC. Amino acids: CASSLVEEGYTF.

The J gene is TRBJ1-4, the V gene TRBV19, with unresolved D. The CDR3 extends over 14 amino acids. The V end lost 7 bases, the J end lost 7 bases, and 16 bases lay between the germline ends. Germline CDR1 reads LNHDA; CDR2 reads SQIVND (reference sequence). The CDR3 DNA reads TGTGCCAGTAACGGGGTCAGTAAAAGTGAAAAACTGTTTTTT. Encoded protein: CASNGVSKSEKLFF.

V and J are TRBV14 and TRBJ2-2; a possible D gene is TRBD2 (5 bases). The CDR3 is made up of 17 amino acids. V was clipped by 1 base and J by 6 bases, with 18 bases between them. The germline V gene encodes CDR1 SGHDN and CDR2 FVKESK. The CDR3 loop reads CASSQVRTPTGAGELFF. DNA for the CDR3: TGTGCCAGCAGCCAAGTTCGGACCCCCACCGGGGCCGGGGAGCTGTTTTTT.

This chain connects TRBV7-9 to TRBJ2-5, with D possibly matching TRBD2 (5 bases). Germline V gene sequence: CDR1 SEHNR, CDR2 FQNEAQ (reference sequence). This CDR3 region has 14 residues. Trimming removed 4 bases from V and 5 bases from J, with 14 bases in between. CDR3 protein: CASSSGGPGETQYF. The CDR3 DNA reads TGTGCCAGCAGCTCCGGTGGCCCGGGGGAGACCCAGTACTTC. Full variable domain (outside the CDR3, taken from reference TRBV7-9 and TRBJ2-5): DTGVSQNPRHKITKRGQNVTFRCDPISEHNRLYWYRQTLGQGPEFLTYFQNEAQLEKSRLLSDRFSAERPKGSFSTLEIQRTEQGDSAMYLCASSSGGPGETQYFGPGTRLLVL.

The chain is built from TRBV5-6 and TRBJ1-6; TRBD1 might be the D (5 bases). There are 14 residues in the CDR3. With 1 base removed from V and 7 bases from J, the gap between germline ends came to 9 bases. Germline CDR1 is SGHDT and CDR2 is YYEEEE. CDR3 nucleotides: TGTGCCAGCAGCTTGCCAGGGAAGAATTCACCCCTCCACTTT. Its protein is CASSLPGKNSPLHF.

The chain recombines TRBV7-9 with TRBJ1-4, with TRBD1 matching over 7 bases. CDR3 size: 15 residues. V lost 4 bases and J lost 3; bases outside the gene matches: 5. Germline V gene lookup returns CDR1 SEHNR and CDR2 FQNEAQ (reference sequence). CDR3 region: CASSSAQGSNEKLFF. In DNA, the CDR3 is TGTGCCAGCAGCTCAGCACAGGGGTCTAATGAAAAACTGTTTTTT.

Only one count was recorded for this clone. One end of the junction varies from germline; a read error may be responsible. Other DNA sequences from this sample encode an identical CDR3 as well. The rearrangement links TRBV4-3 to TRBJ2-3; a possible D gene is TRBD2 (7 bases). This CDR3 comprises 16 residues. Germline V lookup: CDR1 LGHNA, CDR2 YSLEER. The CDR3 sequence is CASSQGIMRGPDTQYF. CDR3 sequence (DNA): TGCGCTAGCAGCCAAGGGATCATGCGGGGGCCAGATACGCAGTATTTT.

The chain links TRBV6-6 to TRBJ2-3; the match to TRBD1 covers 7 bases. The CDR3 contains 13 residues. Looked up from germline, CDR1 is MNHNY and CDR2 is SVGAGI (reference sequence). J lost 4 bases, V lost 8 bases, and 6 bases had no gene match. The CDR3 is CASEGTESDTQYF. Here the CDR3 DNA reads TGTGCCAGCGAAGGGACAGAATCAGATACGCAGTATTTT.

The chain links TRBV24-1 to TRBJ2-3; perhaps TRBD2 as D (6 bases). Trimming shortened V by 9 bases and J by 4 bases, and 16 bases separated the two germline ends. Germline CDR1 and CDR2: KGHDR and SFDVKD. This CDR3 spans 14 amino acids. CDR3 nucleotide sequence: TGTGCCACCGAAGGGACTTTGGCGCCAGATACGCAGTATTTT. Its translation is CATEGTLAPDTQYF.

The rearrangement joins TRBV27 to TRBJ2-5; maybe TRBD1 (6 bases). Germline V gives CDR1 MNHEY, CDR2 SMNVEV (reference sequence). Trimming stripped 4 bases from V and 2 bases from J, with 17 bases between. This CDR3 is built from 16 residues. Here the CDR3 DNA reads TGTGCCAGCAGTTCAACCAGGGGATTGGGACAAGAGACCCAGTACTTC. Residues: CASSSTRGLGQETQYF.

The rearrangement uses TRBV5-4 and TRBJ2-7, with a tentative D call TRBD1 (5 bases). V was cut by 4 bases and J by 3 bases, with 11 bases left in between. CDR1 SGHNT and CDR2 YYREEE come from the germline V gene (reference sequence). This CDR3 has 13 residues. The CDR3 DNA reads as TGTGCCAGCAGCGTTGACAGTCACTACGAGCAGTACTTC. It translates to CASSVDSHYEQYF.

CDR3 coding DNA: TGTGCCAGCACCTCCGGTCGGGGATGGTACACCTTC. It yields the protein CASTSGRGWYTF. The chain carries TRBV2 and TRBJ1-2; no firm D call. V shed 7 bases and J shed 11 bases, with 17 bases lying between them. CDR3 length: 12 residues. CDR1 SNHLY and CDR2 FYNNEI come from the germline V gene.

This clone appeared a single time. The CDR3 DNA reads as TGTGCCAGCCAAGGGGGGGCAGGGCCAAGGTCTTTTGGCTACACCTTC. It yields the protein CASQGGAGPRSFGYTF. The chain carries TRBV19 and TRBJ1-2, with D perhaps TRBD1 (6 bases). There are 16 residues in the CDR3. The germline V and J ends were trimmed by 9 bases and 7 bases, with 27 bases remaining between them. Germline CDR1 and CDR2: LNHDA and SQIVND (reference sequence).